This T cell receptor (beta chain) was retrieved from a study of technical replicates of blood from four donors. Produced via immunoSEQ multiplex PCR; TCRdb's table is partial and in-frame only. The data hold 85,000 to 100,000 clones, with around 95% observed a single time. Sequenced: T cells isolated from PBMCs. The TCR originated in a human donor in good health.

CDR3 amino acids: CASSLAYRPRYTF. Here the CDR3 DNA reads TGTGCCAGCAGCTTAGCTTACAGACCGCGCTACACCTTC. The chain couples TRBV11-1 to TRBJ1-2; D remains ambiguous. V lost 0 bases and J lost 9, with 11 bases in between. Germline V lookup: CDR1 SGHAT, CDR2 FQDESV (reference sequence). There are 13 residues in the CDR3.